The clone carrying this TCR beta chain showed up just once. The sample is drawn from a study of T cell responses to AZD1222 COVID-19 vaccine. Using immunoSEQ multiplex PCR, the repertoire was profiled, and TCRdb retains in-frame clones only, with some absent. This sample has some 120,000 clones, with approximately 85% found just once. Germline V gene lookup returns CDR1 KGHSH and CDR2 LQKENI. V was pared by 1 base and J by 3 bases, with 9 bases between. The length of the CDR3 is 14 residues. This TCR was sampled from an adult in good health. The genes are TRBV18 and TRBJ1-2; TRBD1 might be the D (6 bases). The source was peripheral blood, collected on day 0 of MenACWY control vaccination. CDR3 DNA sequence: TGTGCCAGCTCACCACAGTCAGGGGACTATGGCTACACCTTC. It specifies CASSPQSGDYGYTF.